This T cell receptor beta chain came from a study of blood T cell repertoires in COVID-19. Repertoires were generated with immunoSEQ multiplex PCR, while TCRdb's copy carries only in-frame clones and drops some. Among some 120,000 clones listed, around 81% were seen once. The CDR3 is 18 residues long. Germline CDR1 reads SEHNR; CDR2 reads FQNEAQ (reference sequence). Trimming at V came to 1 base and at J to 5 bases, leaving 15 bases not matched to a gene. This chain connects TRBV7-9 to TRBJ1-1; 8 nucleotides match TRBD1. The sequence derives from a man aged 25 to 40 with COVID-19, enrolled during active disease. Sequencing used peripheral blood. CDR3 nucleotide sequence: TGTGCCAGCAGCTTAGGGACAGGGCTAGGGGTGAGGGAGACTGAAGCTTTCTTT. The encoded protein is CASSLGTGLGVRETEAFF.